The present T cell receptor beta chain was sequenced within a study of blood T cells in healthy people across ages. This CDR3 spans 17 amino acids. Germline CDR1 is SGHRS and CDR2 is YFSETQ. Germline trimming cut 7 bases from V and 2 bases from J; bases unmatched to any gene: 12. The use of a sample-barcoded 5' primer and a J-beta primer mix characterized a second PCR of roughly 7 to 12 cycles. Through a template-switch adaptor with 12 random nucleotides, each cDNA molecule received a tag. TCRdb passed the 5' RACE reads through MiXCR, listing each CDR3 protein once. The sample has approximately 830,000 distinct CDR3 sequences; around 62% are singletons.

Sequencing used blood. The chain employs TRBV5-1 and TRBJ2-3; the match to TRBD2 covers 11 bases. This clonotype was sampled from a man aged 25-45 years in good health. The chain's CDR3 is CASGTGTSGSTTDTQYF. The CDR3 DNA follows: TGCGCCAGCGGAACCGGGACTAGCGGTTCGACCACAGATACGCAGTATTTT. Full variable domain (rest looked up from reference TRBV5-1 and TRBJ2-3): KAGVTQTPRYLIKTRGQQVTLSCSPISGHRSVSWYQQTPGQGLQFLFEYFSETQRNKGNFPGRFSGRQFSNSRSEMNVSTLELGDSALYLCASGTGTSGSTTDTQYFGPGTRLTVL.